The rows below give T cell receptor beta chains drawn from one sample of a study of T cell responses to AZD1222 COVID-19 vaccine. The protocol was immunoSEQ multiplex PCR, while the TCRdb copy is restricted to in-frame clones and leaves out a portion. The sample shows roughly 140,000 clones, approximately 90% of them seen only once. Sequences were derived from peripheral blood, sampled on day 0 of AZD1222 vaccination. These receptors were taken from an adult in good health. Each CDR3 is given with its conserved first and last residue. Fields, in order: V gene, D gene, clone size, J gene, CDR3 DNA, CDR3 protein. A D gene is named only where the DNA matches it firmly. Size is omitted from some rows. Given values are once, few, many or a class for expanded clones.

v_gene: TRBV14
d_gene: TRBD2
abundance: NA
j_gene: TRBJ2-7
CDR3nt: TGTGCCAGCAGCTACGGACTAGCGGCAAACTACGAGCAGTACTTC
CDR3aa: CASSYGLAANYEQYF

v_gene: TRBV5-5
d_gene: NA
abundance: NA
j_gene: TRBJ1-2
CDR3nt: TGTGCCAGCAGCCTGGACCGCTATGGCTACACCTTC
CDR3aa: CASSLDRYGYTF

v_gene: TRBV18
d_gene: NA
abundance: NA
j_gene: TRBJ2-1
CDR3nt: TGTGCCAGCTCACCTGGACTGGCTCTCTACAATGAGCAGTTCTTC
CDR3aa: CASSPGLALYNEQFF

v_gene: TRBV7-7
d_gene: NA
abundance: few
j_gene: TRBJ1-1
CDR3nt: TGTGCTAGCAGTGCCGCGGAGAACACTGAAGCTTTCTTT
CDR3aa: CASSAAENTEAFF

v_gene: TRBV6-6
d_gene: NA
abundance: NA
j_gene: TRBJ1-2
CDR3nt: TGTGCCAGCAGTTACCTCAAGGACTATGGCTACACCTTC
CDR3aa: CASSYLKDYGYTF

v_gene: TRBV5-8
d_gene: NA
abundance: NA
j_gene: TRBJ1-1
CDR3nt: TGTGCCAGCAGCTCAGACGGGAACACTGAAGCTTTCTTT
CDR3aa: CASSSDGNTEAFF

v_gene: TRBV2
d_gene: TRBD2
abundance: NA
j_gene: TRBJ2-3
CDR3nt: TGTGCCAGCACAAAAACTAGCGGGAGCTCAGATACGCAGTATTTT
CDR3aa: CASTKTSGSSDTQYF

v_gene: TRBV25-1
d_gene: NA
abundance: NA
j_gene: TRBJ1-1
CDR3nt: TGTGCCAGCAGTGAATACAGGGCAGGGAACACTGAAGCTTTCTTT
CDR3aa: CASSEYRAGNTEAFF

v_gene: TRBV15
d_gene: TRBD1
abundance: NA
j_gene: TRBJ1-4
CDR3nt: TGTGCCACCAGCAGAGATAGCAGGGGGCATTCTAATGAAAAACTGTTTTTT
CDR3aa: CATSRDSRGHSNEKLFF

v_gene: TRBV6-5
d_gene: NA
abundance: NA
j_gene: TRBJ1-3
CDR3nt: TGTGCCAGCAGTTACTCTACTTCCTCTGGAAACACCATATATTTT
CDR3aa: CASSYSTSSGNTIYF

v_gene: TRBV4-1
d_gene: NA
abundance: NA
j_gene: TRBJ2-7
CDR3nt: TGCGCCAGCAGCCAAGATTTCTGGGAGCGGGCCACTAACTACGAGCAGTACTTC
CDR3aa: CASSQDFWERATNYEQYF

v_gene: TRBV13
d_gene: NA
abundance: NA
j_gene: TRBJ2-2
CDR3nt: TGTGCCAGCAGCTTAGTTTCCACCGGGGAGCTGTTTTTT
CDR3aa: CASSLVSTGELFF

v_gene: TRBV19
d_gene: TRBD1
abundance: NA
j_gene: TRBJ1-5
CDR3nt: TGTGCCAGTAGTACGGGACAGGGATATCAGCCCCAGCATTTT
CDR3aa: CASSTGQGYQPQHF

v_gene: TRBV12-3/TRBV12-4
d_gene: NA
abundance: NA
j_gene: TRBJ1-2
CDR3nt: TGTGCCAGCAGTCCCGAGGTCTATGGCTACACCTTC
CDR3aa: CASSPEVYGYTF

v_gene: TRBV11-2
d_gene: NA
abundance: NA
j_gene: TRBJ1-1
CDR3nt: TGTGCCAGCAGCTTAGCAGCAGGGAGAGGGACTGAAGCTTTCTTT
CDR3aa: CASSLAAGRGTEAFF

v_gene: TRBV7-9
d_gene: NA
abundance: NA
j_gene: TRBJ2-7
CDR3nt: TGTGCCAGCAGCCCCGACAGTTACTACGAGCAGTACTTC
CDR3aa: CASSPDSYYEQYF

v_gene: TRBV27
d_gene: NA
abundance: NA
j_gene: TRBJ2-1
CDR3nt: TGTGCCAGCAGTTTAAGTATAAGCTCCTACAATGAGCAGTTCTTC
CDR3aa: CASSLSISSYNEQFF

v_gene: TRBV19
d_gene: NA
abundance: few
j_gene: TRBJ2-7
CDR3nt: TGTGCCAGTACCGGCTACTCCTACGAGCAGTACTTC
CDR3aa: CASTGYSYEQYF

v_gene: TRBV6-5
d_gene: NA
abundance: once
j_gene: TRBJ2-5
CDR3nt: TGTGCCAGTGGGGGCGGGCTAGAGACCCAGTACTTC
CDR3aa: CASGGGLETQYF

v_gene: TRBV19
d_gene: NA
abundance: once
j_gene: TRBJ2-1
CDR3nt: TGTGCCACCGAGGCGTTTAGGGGGAATGAGCAGTTCTTC
CDR3aa: CATEAFRGNEQFF

v_gene: TRBV30
d_gene: TRBD1
abundance: NA
j_gene: TRBJ2-7
CDR3nt: TGTGCCTGGACCGGACAGGGGAATTTTTACGAGCAGTACTTC
CDR3aa: CAWTGQGNFYEQYF

v_gene: TRBV19
d_gene: NA
abundance: NA
j_gene: TRBJ2-1
CDR3nt: TGTGCCAGTAGGGAGGGATTGGAGGACAATGAGCAGTTCTTC
CDR3aa: CASREGLEDNEQFF

v_gene: TRBV6-1
d_gene: NA
abundance: NA
j_gene: TRBJ2-5
CDR3nt: TGTGCCAGCTGGGACGTCCGGGAGACCCAGTACTTC
CDR3aa: CASWDVRETQYF

v_gene: TRBV13
d_gene: NA
abundance: once
j_gene: TRBJ2-7
CDR3nt: TGTGCCAGCAGCTTGTCGAGGAACGAGCAGTACTTC
CDR3aa: CASSLSRNEQYF

v_gene: TRBV5-1
d_gene: TRBD2
abundance: NA
j_gene: TRBJ2-5
CDR3nt: TGCGCCAGCAGCGCCAGCCGGGGACTACAAGAGACCCAGTACTTC
CDR3aa: CASSASRGLQETQYF

v_gene: TRBV20-1
d_gene: NA
abundance: NA
j_gene: TRBJ1-2
CDR3nt: TGCAGTGCTAGTGAAGGGACCTATGGCTACACCTTC
CDR3aa: CSASEGTYGYTF

v_gene: TRBV19
d_gene: TRBD1
abundance: NA
j_gene: TRBJ1-1
CDR3nt: TGTGCCAGTAGTAATCCGGACAGGGGGCGAAGGTGGAACACTGAAGCTTTCTTT
CDR3aa: CASSNPDRGRRWNTEAFF

v_gene: TRBV19
d_gene: NA
abundance: NA
j_gene: TRBJ2-2
CDR3nt: TGTGCCAGTAGTATAGCTGGGACCACCGGGGAGCTGTTTTTT
CDR3aa: CASSIAGTTGELFF